Listed below are T cell receptor beta chains from one sample, sequenced in a study of T-cell reconstitution after alpha-beta-depleted transplantation in children. A single record per CDR3 protein comes from TCRdb applying MiXCR to the PCR reads. This table holds 100,000 to 150,000 distinct CDR3 sequences, about 23% found once. Material: PBMCs, mostly from graft donor cells, obtained 180 days after TCRalphabeta/CD19-depleted stem cell transplant. Every receptor here comes from a male patient aged 2-10 years who had a stem cell transplant for chronic granulomatous disease, so the T cells may come from the graft donor. Both conserved end residues are part of each CDR3. A D gene is named only where the DNA matches it firmly. For some rows the clone size is stated as once, few or many, or as a class when expanded; others skip it.

>NA|TRBJ1-1|TRBV10-3|NA
CAISASWNSEAFF
TGTGCCATCAGTGCGTCCTGGAATTCTGAAGCTTTCTTT
>NA|TRBJ1-1|TRBV20-1|many
CSAREFGRQGDRNTEAFF
TGCAGTGCTAGAGAGTTTGGGCGACAAGGGGACCGAAACACTGAAGCTTTCTTT
>TRBD1|TRBJ2-3|TRBV20-1|NA
CSISGGATDTQYF
TGCAGTATTTCAGGGGGCGCGACAGATACGCAGTATTTT
>TRBD1|TRBJ2-5|TRBV27|NA
CATGTVYQETQYF
TGTGCCACCGGGACAGTGTACCAAGAGACCCAGTACTTC
>NA|TRBJ2-5|TRBV20-1|few
CSALFGVIKETQYF
TGCAGTGCTCTTTTCGGGGTCATAAAGGAGACCCAGTACTTC
>TRBD2|TRBJ2-3|TRBV20-1|NA
CSARAGTSGSRQYF
TGCAGTGCTAGAGCTGGAACTAGCGGGAGCAGGCAGTATTTT
>TRBD1|TRBJ1-2|TRBV7-2|NA
CASSLRTGIKDYGYTF
TGTGCCAGCAGCTTGCGGACAGGGATAAAGGACTATGGCTACACCTTC
>TRBD2|TRBJ2-1|TRBV20-1|NA
CSARDPSGRTNEQFF
TGCAGTGCTAGAGATCCTAGCGGGAGGACGAATGAGCAGTTCTTC
>NA|TRBJ2-2|TRBV5-1|NA
CASSLVRGDTGELFF
TGCGCCAGCAGCTTGGTCAGGGGGGACACCGGGGAGCTGTTTTTT
>NA|TRBJ1-5|TRBV5-5|many
CASSLSMLGQPQHF
TGTGCCAGCAGCTTGTCCATGCTCGGTCAGCCCCAGCATTTT
>NA|TRBJ1-6|TRBV20-1|few
CSAQQGLGNSPLHF
TGCAGTGCGCAACAGGGATTGGGGAATTCACCCCTCCACTTT
>NA|TRBJ2-7|TRBV6-2/TRBV6-3|many
CASSYQSEQYF
TGTGCCAGCAGTTACCAGAGCGAGCAGTACTTC
>TRBD2|TRBJ2-1|TRBV7-8|NA
CASSPKRLAGLNEQFF
TGTGCCAGCAGCCCGAAGAGACTAGCGGGATTAAATGAGCAGTTCTTC
>NA|TRBJ2-1|TRBV12-3/TRBV12-4|few
CASSTENGYNEQFF
TGTGCCAGCAGCACCGAAAACGGGTACAATGAGCAGTTCTTC
>TRBD1|TRBJ2-7|TRBV29-1|many
CSATQGATDEQYF
TGCAGCGCTACACAGGGGGCGACGGACGAGCAGTACTTC
>NA|TRBJ2-3|TRBV29-1|few
CSVEDYGVVSTDTQYF
TGCAGCGTTGAGGATTACGGGGTGGTTAGCACAGATACGCAGTATTTT
>NA|TRBJ1-5|TRBV12-3/TRBV12-4|many
CASSLGARRNQPQHF
TGTGCCAGCAGTTTAGGGGCCAGGAGGAATCAGCCCCAGCATTTT
>NA|TRBJ2-7|TRBV12-3/TRBV12-4|many
CASSNPGLNEQYF
TGTGCCAGCAGTAACCCGGGACTTAACGAGCAGTACTTC
>NA|TRBJ2-2|TRBV7-2|few
CASSSLRVNGELFF
TGTGCCAGCAGCTCCTTGAGGGTAAACGGGGAGCTGTTTTTT
>TRBD1|TRBJ2-2|TRBV5-1|NA
CATQGTDEGYTGELFF
TGCGCCACCCAAGGGACAGACGAGGGTTACACCGGGGAGCTGTTTTTT
>TRBD2|TRBJ2-1|TRBV6-5|NA
CASSYGTSTVNEQFF
TGTGCCAGCAGTTACGGGACTAGCACAGTCAATGAGCAGTTCTTC
>NA|TRBJ2-5|TRBV7-3|NA
CASSFGLAPQETQYF
TGTGCCAGCAGCTTCGGACTCGCGCCTCAAGAGACCCAGTACTTC
>NA|TRBJ1-2|TRBV29-1|many
CSVGGEGGYTF
TGCAGCGTTGGAGGCGAGGGTGGCTACACCTTC
>TRBD1|TRBJ2-6|TRBV4-2|NA
CASTHHGDGGQGDYGANVLTF
TGTGCCAGCACCCACCATGGGGATGGGGGACAGGGGGACTATGGGGCCAACGTCCTGACTTTC
>TRBD1|TRBJ2-1|TRBV5-1|many
CASSLVGQGPNEQFF
TGCGCCAGCAGCTTGGTAGGACAGGGACCGAATGAGCAGTTCTTC
>NA|TRBJ1-2|TRBV20-1|few
CSAYDYGYTF
TGCAGTGCTTATGACTATGGCTACACCTTC
>NA|TRBJ2-1|TRBV5-1|few
CASSPGGSVGGEQFF
TGCGCCAGCAGCCCTGGGGGATCCGTTGGCGGTGAGCAGTTCTTC
>NA|TRBJ2-7|TRBV20-1|few
CSACLRGTSYEQYF
TGCAGTGCTTGTTTGAGGGGAACGAGCTACGAGCAGTACTTC
>NA|TRBJ1-6|TRBV20-1|NA
CSAVLAAHSGGTYNSPLHF
TGCAGTGCGGTATTAGCGGCCCATTCAGGAGGAACCTATAATTCACCCCTCCACTTT
>TRBD1|TRBJ2-5|TRBV28|NA
CASSPAHRGEIQYF
TGTGCCAGCAGTCCTGCTCACAGGGGCGAGATCCAGTACTTC
>NA|TRBJ2-4|TRBV12-3/TRBV12-4|NA
CASSFGPQNIQYF
TGTGCCAGCAGTTTTGGGCCTCAAAACATTCAGTACTTC
>NA|TRBJ1-2|TRBV29-1|NA
CSAPQQGPTGGYTF
TGCAGCGCTCCCCAGCAGGGCCCGACAGGTGGCTACACCTTC
>NA|TRBJ2-1|TRBV13|NA
CASSPGIAVNEQFF
TGTGCCAGCAGCCCTGGAATAGCGGTGAATGAGCAGTTCTTC
>NA|TRBJ1-3|TRBV9|many
CASSVENGNTIYF
TGTGCCAGCAGCGTCGAAAATGGAAACACCATATATTTT
>NA|TRBJ2-1|TRBV6-2/TRBV6-3|few
CASSYPTIRAGSSYNEQFF
TGTGCCAGCAGTTACCCGACTATAAGAGCCGGGAGCTCCTACAATGAGCAGTTCTTC
>TRBD2|TRBJ2-2|TRBV5-1|many
CASSRLAGNTGELFF
TGCGCCAGCAGTCGGCTAGCGGGGAACACCGGGGAGCTGTTTTTT
>NA|TRBJ2-5|TRBV20-1|NA
CSARRGRGAKETQYF
TGCAGTGCCCGCCGGGGTCGGGGGGCTAAAGAGACCCAGTACTTC
>NA|TRBJ2-1|TRBV29-1|NA
CSVTRGLLNEQFF
TGCAGCGTTACCCGCGGACTGCTCAATGAGCAGTTCTTC
>NA|TRBJ1-3|TRBV3-1|many
CASSQTFSGNTIYF
TGTGCCAGCAGCCAAACATTCTCTGGAAACACCATATATTTT
>TRBD2|TRBJ2-1|TRBV7-2|NA
CASSMGLAPYNEQFF
TGTGCCAGCAGCATGGGACTAGCTCCTTACAATGAGCAGTTCTTC
>NA|TRBJ2-3|TRBV20-1|few
CSARGLRTDTQYF
TGCAGTGCTAGGGGACTGCGCACAGATACGCAGTATTTT
>TRBD1|TRBJ2-1|TRBV5-1|NA
CASSLGGRQGYNNEQFF
TGCGCCAGCAGCTTGGGGGGCCGACAGGGTTATAACAATGAGCAGTTCTTC
>TRBD2|TRBJ2-3|TRBV5-6|NA
CASSLSGRAGDTQYF
TGTGCCAGCAGCTTGAGCGGGAGGGCCGGAGATACGCAGTATTTT
>TRBD2|TRBJ2-1|TRBV20-1|many
CSARDGGVPSNEQFF
TGCAGTGCTAGAGATGGGGGGGTCCCAAGCAATGAGCAGTTCTTC
>NA|TRBJ2-3|TRBV29-1|few
CTTVWDTDTQYF
TGCACCACCGTTTGGGACACAGATACGCAGTATTTT
>TRBD2|TRBJ2-2|TRBV11-2|few
CARGGFTGELFF
TGTGCCCGGGGGGGTTTCACCGGGGAGCTGTTTTTT